The text below deals with one T cell receptor beta chain. Its antigen is not identified. The authors ran a second PCR of 7 to 11 cycles using a sample-barcoded 5' primer and a J-beta primer mix. Each CDR3 protein is one row after TCRdb ran MiXCR on the 5' RACE reads. The sample contains 800,000 to 1,300,000 distinct CDR3 sequences, approximately 25% of which appear only once. The data belong to a study of blood T cells in healthy people across ages. Study-wide points: When one million T cells were used, diversity estimates were thought to be underestimates.

The germline V gene has CDR1 DFQATT and CDR2 SNEGSKA (reference sequence). The CDR3 runs to 16 residues. V shed 5 bases and J shed 3 bases, with 22 bases lying between them. These data were likewise used in another study, on T cells of mothers and their children. From that paper: Mothers yielded over 8 million CDR3 reads, children some 2.8 million each.

The chain has TRBV20-1 and TRBJ2-5, with D tentatively TRBD2 (6 bases). The sequence came from a girl aged 2-10 years in good health. What was sequenced was blood. As DNA, the CDR3 is TGCAGTGCTTCGGTCCTAGGTAGCGGAGAAAAAGAGACCCAGTACTTC. Protein product: CSASVLGSGEKETQYF.